A selection of T cell receptor beta chains follows, all from one sample in a study of patients and donors after allogeneic stem cell transplantation. Each CDR3 protein gets one entry after TCRdb re-called the RT-PCR reads with MiXCR. The table has about 200,000 distinct CDR3 sequences, 41% seen once; the top ten hold 33%. Sequenced: blood, either unsorted or a sorted T cell fraction (not recorded which). Source of these receptors: a human donor who was either an allogeneic HSCT recipient or a stem cell or donor lymphocyte infusion donor (not recorded which). It is not recorded whose cells these are; they may come from a transplant donor. Both conserved end residues are part of each CDR3. The D gene is left open where the match is weak. Not every row has a clone size; where given, it reads once, few, many or a size class.

CDR3aa,CDR3nt,j_gene,d_gene,v_gene,abundance
CASSPLREASEGYTF,TGTGCCAGCTCACCCCTGCGGGAGGCTTCGGAAGGCTACACCTTC,TRBJ1-2,-,TRBV18,-
CASRSGGLRNYEQYF,TGTGCCAGCAGGAGCGGCGGGCTACGGAACTACGAGCAGTACTTC,TRBJ2-7,-,TRBV27,-
CASSLLAGLAKNIQYF,TGTGCCAGCAGCCTCCTAGCGGGACTAGCCAAAAACATTCAGTACTTC,TRBJ2-4,TRBD2,TRBV3-1,-
CASSQRQSFSYGYTF,TGTGCCAGCAGCCAAAGGCAGTCCTTTTCCTATGGCTACACCTTC,TRBJ1-2,-,TRBV14,-
CASSLDRAGTQYF,TGTGCCAGCAGCCTTGACAGGGCAGGGACCCAGTACTTC,TRBJ2-5,TRBD1,TRBV6-5,few
CASSYAGGPLQEQFF,TGTGCCAGCAGTTATGCGGGAGGACCCTTGCAGGAGCAGTTCTTC,TRBJ2-1,TRBD2,TRBV6-5,-
CASSMTVSYNEQFF,TGTGCCAGCAGTATGACAGTCTCCTACAATGAGCAGTTCTTC,TRBJ2-1,-,TRBV27,few
CASSPRPTQETQYF,TGTGCCAGCAGTCCCCGACCTACCCAAGAGACCCAGTACTTC,TRBJ2-5,-,TRBV6-5,-
CASSAEGTARETQYF,TGCGCCAGCAGCGCCGAAGGGACTGCAAGAGAGACCCAGTACTTC,TRBJ2-5,-,TRBV4-1,-
CASSLVGINGYTF,TGTGCCAGCAGTTTAGTAGGGATTAATGGCTACACCTTC,TRBJ1-2,-,TRBV12-3/TRBV12-4,once
CATSRDIGTATGELFF,TGTGCCACCAGCAGAGATATAGGGACAGCCACCGGGGAGCTGTTTTTT,TRBJ2-2,TRBD1,TRBV15,-
CASTSSDGGHSPLHF,TGTGCCAGCACGTCCTCGGACGGGGGCCATTCACCCCTCCACTTT,TRBJ1-6,-,TRBV9,-
CASYGFGDTEAFF,TGTGCCAGCTATGGGTTTGGCGACACTGAAGCTTTCTTT,TRBJ1-1,-,TRBV11-2,-
CASSWSRSYNEQFF,TGTGCCAGCAGTTGGAGTCGCTCCTACAATGAGCAGTTCTTC,TRBJ2-1,-,TRBV27,-
CASSSPGPVDEQNF,TGTGCCAGCAGCTCTCCGGGTCCTGTGGACGAGCAGAACTTC,TRBJ2-7,-,TRBV12-3/TRBV12-4,-
CASSYHRGNNEQFF,TGTGCCAGCAGCTACCACAGGGGTAACAATGAGCAGTTCTTC,TRBJ2-1,TRBD1,TRBV7-9,-
CSARLQTGTSEAFF,TGCAGTGCTAGGCTACAGACAGGAACTTCTGAAGCTTTCTTT,TRBJ1-1,-,TRBV20-1,-
CASQEGSGEQYF,TGTGCCAGCCAGGAGGGGTCCGGGGAGCAGTACTTC,TRBJ2-7,-,TRBV12-3/TRBV12-4,few
CASSYRRPTNEKLFF,TGTGCCAGCAGTTACCGCAGACCAACTAATGAAAAACTGTTTTTT,TRBJ1-4,-,TRBV6-5,few
CASSFRAGQGAFSEKLFF,TGTGCCAGCAGTTTTCGAGCGGGACAGGGGGCTTTTAGTGAAAAACTGTTTTTT,TRBJ1-4,TRBD1,TRBV6-5,-
CATSDSSRTSGSKQYF,TGTGCCACCAGTGATTCCTCCAGGACTAGCGGGAGTAAGCAGTATTTT,TRBJ2-3,TRBD2,TRBV24-1,-
CASSTNEGPEAFF,TGTGCCAGCAGTACGAACGAGGGGCCTGAAGCTTTCTTT,TRBJ1-1,-,TRBV12-3/TRBV12-4,few
CASSSRMNTEAFF,TGTGCCAGCAGTTCCCGGATGAACACTGAAGCTTTCTTT,TRBJ1-1,-,TRBV12-3/TRBV12-4,few
CASSYLPNTGELFF,TGTGCCAGCAGTTACCTACCGAACACCGGGGAGCTGTTTTTT,TRBJ2-2,-,TRBV6-2/TRBV6-3,-
CASSLALRGGDEQFF,TGTGCCAGCAGTTTAGCGCTAAGAGGGGGCGATGAGCAGTTCTTC,TRBJ2-1,TRBD1,TRBV12-3/TRBV12-4,-
CASSSSSGVTEAFF,TGTGCCAGCAGTTCCTCCTCGGGGGTCACTGAAGCTTTCTTT,TRBJ1-1,-,TRBV28,-
CASSLGVGTEAFF,TGTGCCAGCAGTTTAGGGGTTGGCACTGAAGCTTTCTTT,TRBJ1-1,-,TRBV28,many
CASSLSGVTEAFF,TGTGCCAGCAGCTTATCGGGGGTCACTGAAGCTTTCTTT,TRBJ1-1,-,TRBV7-9,-
CASSYRAGMNTEAFF,TGTGCCAGCAGTTACAGGGCGGGGATGAACACTGAAGCTTTCTTT,TRBJ1-1,-,TRBV6-5,-
CATSQGDEQYF,TGTGCCACCAGTCAGGGTGATGAGCAGTACTTC,TRBJ2-7,-,TRBV7-9,-
CATSSEARGEQFF,TGTGCCACCAGCAGCGAGGCGCGTGGTGAGCAGTTCTTC,TRBJ2-1,-,TRBV15,-
CASSKTTSAVNEQFF,TGTGCCAGCAGCAAAACGACTAGCGCCGTCAATGAGCAGTTCTTC,TRBJ2-1,TRBD2,TRBV7-3,-
CASSHGTSEQSYEQYF,TGTGCCAGCAGTCACGGGACTAGCGAGCAGTCCTACGAGCAGTACTTC,TRBJ2-7,TRBD2,TRBV6-5,-
CASSPGQRPPYGYTF,TGTGCCAGCAGCCCAGGACAGAGACCTCCGTATGGCTACACCTTC,TRBJ1-2,-,TRBV7-9,many
CSASGGRGASYGYTF,TGCAGTGCTAGTGGAGGCAGGGGCGCATCGTATGGCTACACCTTC,TRBJ1-2,-,TRBV20-1,few
CASSQGTGGRTEAFF,TGCGCCAGCAGCCAGGGGACAGGGGGCCGGACTGAAGCTTTCTTT,TRBJ1-1,TRBD1,TRBV4-3,-
CAISESNRNTEAFF,TGTGCCATCAGTGAGTCAAACAGGAACACTGAAGCTTTCTTT,TRBJ1-1,-,TRBV10-3,-
CASSSRQGGVYGYTF,TGTGCCAGCAGCTCAAGACAGGGCGGCGTCTATGGCTACACCTTC,TRBJ1-2,TRBD1,TRBV7-2,few
CASGLGPPQHF,TGTGCTAGTGGTTTGGGGCCCCCCCAGCATTTT,TRBJ1-5,-,TRBV12-5,-
CSARDNEQFF,TGCAGTGCTAGAGACAATGAGCAGTTCTTC,TRBJ2-1,-,TRBV20-1,-
CAISGGSEKLFF,TGTGCCATCAGTGGAGGGAGTGAAAAACTGTTTTTT,TRBJ1-4,-,TRBV10-3,many
CASSYRHSGEKLFF,TGTGCCAGCAGTTACAGACACTCGGGTGAAAAACTGTTTTTT,TRBJ1-4,-,TRBV6-2/TRBV6-3,-
CATSDPSFDRGRGGTQYF,TGTGCCACCAGTGACCCCTCGTTTGACAGGGGGCGCGGGGGGACCCAGTACTTC,TRBJ2-5,TRBD1,TRBV24-1,few
CASSRDGNTEAFF,TGTGCCAGCAGCCGTGACGGGAACACTGAAGCTTTCTTT,TRBJ1-1,-,TRBV7-2,many